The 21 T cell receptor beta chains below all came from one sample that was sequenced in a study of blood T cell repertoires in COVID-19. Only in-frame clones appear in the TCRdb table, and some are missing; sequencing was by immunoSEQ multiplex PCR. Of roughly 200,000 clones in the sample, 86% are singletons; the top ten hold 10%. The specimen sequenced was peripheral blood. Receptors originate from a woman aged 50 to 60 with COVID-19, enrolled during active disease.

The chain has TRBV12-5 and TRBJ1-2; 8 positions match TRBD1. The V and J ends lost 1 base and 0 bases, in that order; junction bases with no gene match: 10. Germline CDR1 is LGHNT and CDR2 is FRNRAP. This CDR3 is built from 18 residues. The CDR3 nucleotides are TGTGCTAGTGGTTTGGCCCCGGGGAGGACAGGGACTAACTATGGCTACACCTTC. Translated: CASGLAPGRTGTNYGYTF.

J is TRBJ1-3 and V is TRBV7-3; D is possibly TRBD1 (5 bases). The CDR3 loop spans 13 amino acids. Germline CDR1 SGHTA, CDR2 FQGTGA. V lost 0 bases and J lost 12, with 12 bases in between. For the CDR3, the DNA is TGTGCCAGCAGCTTAACCCGGGGGGGGAGCATATATTTT. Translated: CASSLTRGGSIYF.

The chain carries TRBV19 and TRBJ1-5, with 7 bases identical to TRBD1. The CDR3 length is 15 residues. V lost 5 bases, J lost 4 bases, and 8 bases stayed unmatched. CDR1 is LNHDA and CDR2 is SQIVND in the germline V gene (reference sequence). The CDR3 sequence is CASSGRAGGNQPQHF. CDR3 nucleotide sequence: TGTGCCAGTAGTGGCCGGGCAGGGGGGAATCAGCCCCAGCATTTT.

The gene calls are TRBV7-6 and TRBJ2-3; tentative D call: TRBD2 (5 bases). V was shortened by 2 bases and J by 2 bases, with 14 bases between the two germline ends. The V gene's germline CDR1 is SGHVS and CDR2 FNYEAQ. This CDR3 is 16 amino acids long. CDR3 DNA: TGTGCCAGCAGCTTAAGGCTCCGGGGAACCACAGATACGCAGTATTTT. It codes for CASSLRLRGTTDTQYF.

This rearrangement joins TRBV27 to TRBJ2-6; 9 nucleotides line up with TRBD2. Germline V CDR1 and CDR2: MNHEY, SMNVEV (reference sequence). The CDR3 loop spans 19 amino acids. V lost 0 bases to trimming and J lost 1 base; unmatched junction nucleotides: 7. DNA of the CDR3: TGTGCCAGCAGTTTATCAGGCGCGGGGGGGCTTTCTGGGGCCAACGTCCTGACTTTC. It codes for CASSLSGAGGLSGANVLTF. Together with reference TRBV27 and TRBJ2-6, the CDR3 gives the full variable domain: EAQVTQNPRYLITVTGKKLTVTCSQNMNHEYMSWYRQDPGLGLRQIYYSMNVEVTDKGDVPEGYKVSRKEKRNFPLILESPSPNQTSLYFCASSLSGAGGLSGANVLTFGAGSRLTVL.

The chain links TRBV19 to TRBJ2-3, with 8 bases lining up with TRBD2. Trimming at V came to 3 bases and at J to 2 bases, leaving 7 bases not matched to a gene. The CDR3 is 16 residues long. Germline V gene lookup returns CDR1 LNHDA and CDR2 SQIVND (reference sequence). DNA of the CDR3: TGTGCCAGTAGTATGACGGGGGGGCGGAACACAGATACGCAGTATTTT. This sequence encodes CASSMTGGRNTDTQYF.

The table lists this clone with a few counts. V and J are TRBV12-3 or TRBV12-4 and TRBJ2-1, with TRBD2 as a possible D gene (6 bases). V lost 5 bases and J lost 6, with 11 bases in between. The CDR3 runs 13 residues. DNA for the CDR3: TGTGCCAGCAGTGACTGGGGAGGCAATGAGCAGTTCTTC. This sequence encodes CASSDWGGNEQFF.

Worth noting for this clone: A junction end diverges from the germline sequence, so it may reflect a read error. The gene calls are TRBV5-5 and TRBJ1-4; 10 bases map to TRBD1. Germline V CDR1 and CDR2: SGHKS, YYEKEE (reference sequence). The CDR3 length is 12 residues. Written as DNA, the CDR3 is TGTGCCAGCAGCTTGGTGGGACAGGGGAAAGTATTT. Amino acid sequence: CASSLVGQGKVF. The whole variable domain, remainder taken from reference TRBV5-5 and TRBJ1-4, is DAGVTQSPTHLIKTRGQQVTLRCSPISGHKSVSWYQQVLGQGPQFIFQYYEKEERGRGNFPDRFSARQFPNYSSELNVNALLLGDSALYLCASSLVGQGKVFGSGTQLSVL.

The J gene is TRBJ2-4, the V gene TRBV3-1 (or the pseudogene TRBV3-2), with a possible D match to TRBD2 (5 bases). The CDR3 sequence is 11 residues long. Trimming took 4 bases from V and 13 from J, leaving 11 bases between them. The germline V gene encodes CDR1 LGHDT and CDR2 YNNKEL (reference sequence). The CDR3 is CASSPGSLQYF. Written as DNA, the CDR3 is TGTGCCAGCAGCCCGGGGTCATTACAGTACTTC.

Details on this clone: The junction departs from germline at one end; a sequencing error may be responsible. The CDR3 region has the DNA TGCGCCCGCAGCTTGGGCCCGGGGGGGGCCTTGTCCGGGGAGCTGTTTTTT. Protein product: CARSLGPGGALSGELFF. This rearrangement joins TRBV5-1 to TRBJ2-2, with 8 bases matching TRBD2. Germline-derived CDR1 and CDR2 are SGHRS and YFSETQ. The CDR3 runs to 17 residues.

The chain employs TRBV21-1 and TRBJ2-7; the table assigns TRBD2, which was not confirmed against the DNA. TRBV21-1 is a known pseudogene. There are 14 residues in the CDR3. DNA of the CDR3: TGTGCCAGCACGGGGGGGCCCCATGACTACGAGCAGTACGTC. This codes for CASTGGPHDYEQYV.

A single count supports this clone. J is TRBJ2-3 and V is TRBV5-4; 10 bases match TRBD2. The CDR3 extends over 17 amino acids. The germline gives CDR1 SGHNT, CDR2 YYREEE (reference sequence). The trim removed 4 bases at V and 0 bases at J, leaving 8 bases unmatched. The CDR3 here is CASSTQRGGSSTDTQYF. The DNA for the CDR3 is TGTGCCAGCAGCACCCAGCGGGGGGGCTCTAGCACAGATACGCAGTATTTT.

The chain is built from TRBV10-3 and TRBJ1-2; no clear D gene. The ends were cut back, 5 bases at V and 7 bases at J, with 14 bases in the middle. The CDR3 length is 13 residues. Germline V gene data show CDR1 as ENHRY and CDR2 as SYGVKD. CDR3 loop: CAISPAASAGYTF. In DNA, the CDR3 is TGTGCCATCAGTCCCGCCGCCAGTGCTGGCTACACCTTC.

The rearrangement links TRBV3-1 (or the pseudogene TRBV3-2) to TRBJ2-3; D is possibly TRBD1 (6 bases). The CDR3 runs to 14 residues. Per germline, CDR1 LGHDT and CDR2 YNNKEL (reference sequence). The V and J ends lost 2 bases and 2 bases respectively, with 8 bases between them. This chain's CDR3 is CASSQNRDTDTQYF. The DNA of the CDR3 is TGTGCCAGCAGCCAAAACAGGGACACAGATACGCAGTATTTT.

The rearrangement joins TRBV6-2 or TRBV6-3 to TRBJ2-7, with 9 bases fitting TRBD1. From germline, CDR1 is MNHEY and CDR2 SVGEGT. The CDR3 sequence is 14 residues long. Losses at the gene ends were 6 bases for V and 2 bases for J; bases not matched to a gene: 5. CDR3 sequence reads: CASSRTGEAYEQYF. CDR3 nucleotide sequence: TGTGCCAGCAGCAGGACAGGGGAGGCCTACGAGCAGTACTTC.

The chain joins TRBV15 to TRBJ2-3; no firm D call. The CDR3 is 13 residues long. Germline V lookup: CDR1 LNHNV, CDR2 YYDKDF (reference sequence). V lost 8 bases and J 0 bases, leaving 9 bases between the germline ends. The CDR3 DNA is TGTGCCACCGCGCGCTCTAGCACAGATACGCAGTATTTT. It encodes CATARSSTDTQYF.

The CDR3 nucleotides are TGTGCCAGCAGTTCATTATTGCGGACAGGGAGGGCAAGGGGGGCCAACGTCCTGACTTTC. Its protein is CASSSLLRTGRARGANVLTF. The chain couples TRBV28 to TRBJ2-6; weak D call: TRBD1 (8 bases). This CDR3 spans 20 amino acids. From germline, CDR1 is MDHEN and CDR2 SYDVKM. Trimming stripped 4 bases from V and 4 bases from J, with 26 bases between.

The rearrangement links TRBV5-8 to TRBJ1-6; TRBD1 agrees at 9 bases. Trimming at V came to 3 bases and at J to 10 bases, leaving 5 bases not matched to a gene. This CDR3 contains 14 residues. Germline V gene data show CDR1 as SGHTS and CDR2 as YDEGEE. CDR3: CASSSGQGRSPLHF. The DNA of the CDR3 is TGTGCCAGCAGCTCGGGACAGGGAAGGTCACCCCTCCACTTT.

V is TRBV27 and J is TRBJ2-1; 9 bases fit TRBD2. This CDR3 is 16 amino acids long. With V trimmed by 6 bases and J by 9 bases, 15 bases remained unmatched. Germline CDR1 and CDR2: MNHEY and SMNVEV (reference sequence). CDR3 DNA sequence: TGTGCCAGCAGGTCCCCTATGCGGGGGGGCCAGGGTGAGCAGTTCTTC. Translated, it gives CASRSPMRGGQGEQFF.

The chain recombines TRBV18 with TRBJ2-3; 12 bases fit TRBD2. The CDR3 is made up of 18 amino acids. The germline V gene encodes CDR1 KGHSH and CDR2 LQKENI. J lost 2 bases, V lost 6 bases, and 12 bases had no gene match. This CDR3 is CASSLLHPSGGVTDTQYF. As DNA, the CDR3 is TGTGCCAGCTCCCTCCTTCACCCTAGCGGGGGGGTCACAGATACGCAGTATTTT.

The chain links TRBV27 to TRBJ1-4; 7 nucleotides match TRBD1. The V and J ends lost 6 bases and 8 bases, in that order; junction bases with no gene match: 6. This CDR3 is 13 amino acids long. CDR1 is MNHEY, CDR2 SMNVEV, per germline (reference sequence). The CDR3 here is CASRTGLEEKLFF. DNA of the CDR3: TGTGCCAGCAGGACAGGGCTAGAGGAAAAACTGTTTTTT.